These 27 T cell receptor beta chains share one sample of origin, sequenced in a study of OX40 agonist ivuxolimab in advanced cancers. Receptor libraries were prepared by the immunoSEQ multiplex PCR assay. TCRdb took this table from immuneACCESS and kept in-frame rearrangements with V and J called. Such tables lack part of the clones; where checked against another copy, unresolved V genes explain under half of the gap, and the rest is unexplained. This sample has tens of thousands of clones in its table, and around 90% of those were observed once. Roughly 1% of the sample rests with the top ten. The sequences come from CD4+ or CD8+ T cells sorted from blood, collected in a trial of the OX40 agonist ivuxolimab. Receptors were obtained from an adult with an advanced solid tumor such as melanoma, head and neck, liver or kidney cancer.

V usage is TRBV25-1 and J usage is TRBJ1-2, with D unresolved. This CDR3 is built from 13 residues. V lost 1 base, J lost 14 bases, and 17 bases lay in between. The germline gives CDR1 MGHDK, CDR2 SYGVNS. The CDR3 loop reads CASSELSPPIATF. The CDR3 bases are TGTGCCAGCAGTGAATTATCGCCACCCATCGCAACCTTC.

The chain joins TRBV28 to TRBJ1-2; D gene unclear. CDR3 length: 13 residues. Trimming took off 5 bases at V and 4 bases at J, with 11 bases between the two ends. The germline V gene encodes CDR1 MDHEN and CDR2 SYDVKM. The chain's CDR3 is CASSPDLGYGYTF. In DNA, the CDR3 is TGTGCCAGCAGTCCTGACCTGGGCTATGGCTACACCTTC.

The gene calls are TRBV6-1 and TRBJ2-1, with 14 bases identical to TRBD2. The CDR3 is 15 amino acids. The germline gives CDR1 MNHNS, CDR2 SASEGT. J was trimmed by 8 bases and V by 5 bases; bases with no gene match: 5. The DNA of the CDR3 is TGTGCCAGCAGTCAGGGACTAGCGGGAGTTTATGAGCAGTTCTTC. This sequence encodes CASSQGLAGVYEQFF.

The chain uses TRBV18 and TRBJ2-7; 7 bases match TRBD2. This CDR3 is 14 amino acids long. Looked up from germline, CDR1 is KGHSH and CDR2 is LQKENI. V shed 3 bases, J shed 3 bases, and the junction held 5 bases outside the gene matches. The CDR3 is CASSPGREIYEQYF. The CDR3 nucleotides are TGTGCCAGCTCACCCGGGCGGGAGATCTACGAGCAGTACTTC.

The rearrangement joins TRBV4-2 to TRBJ2-5; 9 bases are a match to TRBD2. V dropped 1 base and J dropped 7; count of bases not matched to a gene: 10. Germline CDR1 LGHNA, CDR2 YNFKEQ. The CDR3 consists of 16 residues. Written as DNA, the CDR3 is TGTGCCAGCAGCCAAGGGCGGGAGGGCCACTTGGGGACCCAGTACTTC. Translation gives CASSQGREGHLGTQYF.

The chain is built from TRBV28 and TRBJ1-2; D remains unclear. The germline V gene encodes CDR1 MDHEN and CDR2 SYDVKM. CDR3 length equals 15 residues. V dropped 2 bases and J dropped 5 bases, with 15 bases sitting between them. The CDR3 sequence: CASSLPSPYQYGYTF. The CDR3, as DNA: TGTGCCAGCAGTTTACCTTCCCCATATCAGTATGGCTACACCTTC.

In this sample, this clone turned up once. The chain uses TRBV11-3 and TRBJ1-2, with 7 bases that match TRBD1. Germline values: CDR1 SGHNT, CDR2 YENEEA. The CDR3 consists of 13 residues. Trimming at V came to 5 bases and at J to 8 bases, leaving 8 bases not matched to a gene. In DNA, the CDR3 is TGTGCCAGCAGCATTACAGGGGTTGAGGGCTACACCTTC. This codes for CASSITGVEGYTF.

The chain employs TRBV6-1 and TRBJ2-7, with D possibly being TRBD1 or TRBD2 (5 bases each). CDR3 size: 11 residues. Germline V gene sequence: CDR1 MNHNS, CDR2 SASEGT. V was cut by 8 bases and J by 9 bases, with 14 bases left in between. The CDR3 DNA reads as TGTGCCAGCCTGACGGGGCTCTGGCAGTACTTC. Its translation is CASLTGLWQYF.

J is TRBJ2-1 and V is TRBV6-1; 8 positions match TRBD2. Germline CDR1 and CDR2: MNHNS and SASEGT. Trimming at V came to 4 bases and at J to 5 bases, leaving 7 bases not matched to a gene. The CDR3 totals 15 residues. The CDR3 region has the DNA TGTGCCAGCAGTGGTACTAGCGGAAGTAACAATGAGCAGTTCTTC. Amino acids: CASSGTSGSNNEQFF.

The chain employs TRBV30 and TRBJ2-2; weak D call: TRBD2 (5 bases). The CDR3 is 15 amino acids. V lost 2 bases and J lost 5, with 15 bases in between. In germline, CDR1 is GTSNPN, CDR2 SVGIG (reference sequence). CDR3 residues: CAWSPIAAGTGELFF. CDR3 bases: TGTGCCTGGAGTCCGATAGCTGCGGGTACCGGGGAGCTGTTTTTT. Full variable domain (remainder filled in from reference TRBV30 and TRBJ2-2): SQTIHQWPATLVQPVGSPLSLECTVEGTSNPNLYWYRQAAGRGLQLLFYSVGIGQISSEVPQNLSASRPQDRQFILSSKKLLLSDSGFYLCAWSPIAAGTGELFFGEGSRLTVL.

The genes are TRBV7-2 and TRBJ2-3, with 11 positions matching TRBD2. The CDR3 is 15 residues long. CDR1 is SGHTA, CDR2 FQGNSA, per germline. J lost 5 bases, V lost 5 bases, and 6 bases had no gene match. CDR3 in amino acids: CASSVSGGAGDTQYF. Written as DNA, the CDR3 is TGTGCCAGCAGCGTTAGCGGGGGGGCCGGAGATACGCAGTATTTT.

The V gene is TRBV10-3, the J gene TRBJ1-3, with 8 bases identical to TRBD1. V lost 6 bases to trimming and J lost 0 bases; unmatched junction nucleotides: 7. Germline lookup yields CDR1 ENHRY and CDR2 SYGVKD. The CDR3 has 16 residues. The CDR3 DNA sequence: TGTGCCATCAGCGACACAGGGGGGAGCTCTGGAAACACCATATATTTT. Translated, it gives CAISDTGGSSGNTIYF.

This clone was seen once. The V and J genes are TRBV7-2 and TRBJ2-3; D is unclear. This CDR3 is 12 amino acids long. The ends were cut back, 2 bases at V and 8 bases at J, with 8 bases in the middle. Germline CDR1 is SGHTA and CDR2 is FQGNSA. The CDR3 protein is CASSLQHGTQYF. Written as DNA, the CDR3 is TGTGCCAGCAGCTTACAACATGGTACGCAGTATTTT. The full variable domain, with the rest looked up from reference TRBV7-2 and TRBJ2-3, is GAGVSQSPSNKVTEKGKDVELRCDPISGHTALYWYRQSLGQGLEFLIYFQGNSAPDKSGLPSDRFSAERTGGSVSTLTIQRTQQEDSAVYLCASSLQHGTQYFGPGTRLTVL.

V gene TRBV11-3 combines with J gene TRBJ2-1, with TRBD1 identical over 9 bases. Trimming at V came to 5 bases and at J to 8 bases, leaving 10 bases not matched to a gene. Germline CDR1 and CDR2: SGHNT and YENEEA. The CDR3 runs to 15 residues. CDR3 sequence (DNA): TGTGCCAGCAGCCAAATGGGGACAGGGTTGGATGAGCAGTTCTTC. It translates to CASSQMGTGLDEQFF.

The chain carries TRBV7-2 and TRBJ1-3, with 7 bases lining up with TRBD1. Germline CDR1 is SGHTA and CDR2 is FQGNSA. J lost 0 bases, V lost 7 bases, and 6 bases had no gene match. The CDR3 runs 15 residues. The CDR3 DNA reads as TGTGCCAGCACCCTGGGACAGATCTCTGGAAACACCATATATTTT. This encodes CASTLGQISGNTIYF. Looking up the rest from reference TRBV7-2 and TRBJ1-3 gives the full variable domain: GAGVSQSPSNKVTEKGKDVELRCDPISGHTALYWYRQSLGQGLEFLIYFQGNSAPDKSGLPSDRFSAERTGGSVSTLTIQRTQQEDSAVYLCASTLGQISGNTIYFGEGSWLTVV.

The rearrangement links TRBV19 to TRBJ1-1; D not certain. Trimming took 8 bases from V and 4 from J, leaving 14 bases between them. CDR3 size: 13 residues. Germline V gene lookup returns CDR1 LNHDA and CDR2 SQIVND (reference sequence). This CDR3 reads CASGGGPGTEAFF. The CDR3 DNA follows: TGTGCCAGTGGCGGAGGGCCGGGCACTGAAGCTTTCTTT.

The chain combines TRBV19 with TRBJ1-3; TRBD1 is a possible D gene (5 bases). V dropped 3 bases and J dropped 0 bases, with 15 bases sitting between them. Germline V lookup: CDR1 LNHDA, CDR2 SQIVND (reference sequence). CDR3 length equals 17 residues. CDR3 region: CASSILGTGLSGNTIYF. For the CDR3, the DNA is TGTGCCAGTAGTATCCTCGGGACGGGCCTCTCTGGAAACACCATATATTTT.

V and J are TRBV7-2 and TRBJ2-3; the match to TRBD1 covers 7 bases. Unmatched junction bases numbered 15, after V lost 5 bases and J lost 1 base. The length of the CDR3 is 18 residues. Germline CDR1 SGHTA, CDR2 FQGNSA. The CDR3 DNA sequence: TGTGCCAGCAGCACCGGGACAGAGTCCACCCCCGGCACAGATACGCAGTATTTT. This codes for CASSTGTESTPGTDTQYF.

This clone was detected a few times. The chain employs TRBV7-7 and TRBJ1-3, with D uncertain. V was shortened by 1 base and J by 0 bases, with 4 bases between the two germline ends. The CDR3 runs to 14 residues. Germline CDR1 is SSHAT and CDR2 is FNYEAQ (reference sequence). The CDR3 loop reads CASSLGGSGNTIYF. Written as DNA, the CDR3 is TGTGCCAGCAGCTTAGGGGGCTCTGGAAACACCATATATTTT.

This clone has a single count. CDR3 region: CASSPEGGYTQYF. CDR3 nucleotide sequence: TGTGCCAGCAGTCCCGAGGGGGGGTATACGCAGTATTTT. The V gene is TRBV27, the J gene TRBJ2-3; D perhaps matches TRBD2 (7 bases). V was pared by 5 bases and J by 7 bases, with 13 bases between. This CDR3 region has 13 residues. Germline CDR1 MNHEY, CDR2 SMNVEV (reference sequence).

The chain employs TRBV5-5 and TRBJ2-7; either TRBD1 or TRBD2 may fit D (6 bases each). The CDR3 spans 15 residues. The ends were cut back, 5 bases at V and 2 bases at J, with 17 bases in the middle. Germline V gene sequence: CDR1 SGHKS, CDR2 YYEKEE (reference sequence). CDR3 bases: TGTGCCAGCAGTTCGCTCGGGGGCTTGACCTACGAGCAGTACTTC. The encoded protein is CASSSLGGLTYEQYF.

The chain uses TRBV7-3 and TRBJ2-7; 11 bases match TRBD2. This CDR3 spans 16 amino acids. J lost 1 base, V lost 5 bases, and 7 bases had no gene match. CDR1 and CDR2 from the germline V gene are SGHTA and FQGTGA. The CDR3 loop reads CASSLTSGAPSYEQYF. The CDR3 region has the DNA TGTGCCAGCAGCCTGACTAGCGGGGCCCCATCCTACGAGCAGTACTTC.

The chain has TRBV28 and TRBJ1-1, with D maybe TRBD1 (5 bases). Trimming cost V 1 base and J 5 bases, with 20 bases left between them. CDR3 size: 17 residues. CDR1 MDHEN and CDR2 SYDVKM come from the germline V gene. CDR3 nucleotide sequence: TGTGCCAGCAGTTTATACCCGGGACGCCGAACCCGGACTGAAGCTTTCTTT. Translating gives CASSLYPGRRTRTEAFF.

This clone has only a few counts. This sequence joins TRBV30 and TRBJ1-4, with D maybe TRBD1 (6 bases). V was trimmed by 2 bases and J by 3 bases, leaving 10 bases between them. The CDR3 contains 14 residues. The germline V gene encodes CDR1 GTSNPN and CDR2 SVGIG (reference sequence). CDR3 sequence: CAWSFRGANEKLFF. DNA for the CDR3: TGTGCCTGGAGTTTCAGGGGCGCTAATGAAAAACTGTTTTTT. Based on the CDR3 plus reference TRBV30 and TRBJ1-4, the full variable domain is SQTIHQWPATLVQPVGSPLSLECTVEGTSNPNLYWYRQAAGRGLQLLFYSVGIGQISSEVPQNLSASRPQDRQFILSSKKLLLSDSGFYLCAWSFRGANEKLFFGSGTQLSVL.

The rearrangement links TRBV30 to TRBJ2-7; 7 bases are a match to TRBD1. Germline CDR1 GTSNPN, CDR2 SVGIG (reference sequence). The CDR3 is made up of 14 amino acids. The V gene end was trimmed by 2 bases and the J gene end by 5 bases; junction bases not matched to a gene: 9. DNA of the CDR3: TGTGCCTGGAGTTCGGGGACAGTCGGCGACGAGCAGTACTTC. It yields the protein CAWSSGTVGDEQYF.

The J gene is TRBJ2-7, the V gene TRBV14; D perhaps matches TRBD1 (5 bases). Trimming took 0 bases from V and 6 from J, leaving 9 bases between them. This CDR3 has 13 amino acids. Germline loops: CDR1 SGHDN, CDR2 FVKESK. CDR3 DNA sequence: TGTGCCAGCAGCCAAGATCTGGGGCGCGAGCAGTACTTC. This codes for CASSQDLGREQYF.

The CDR3 here is CASSVWGHEAFF. The CDR3 DNA is TGTGCCAGCAGTGTTTGGGGGCACGAAGCTTTCTTT. This rearrangement joins TRBV2 to TRBJ1-1; tentative D call: TRBD1 (6 bases). Per the germline V gene, CDR1 is SNHLY and CDR2 is FYNNEI. The CDR3 loop spans 12 amino acids. Deletions cut 4 bases from V and 8 bases from J, with 11 bases between. The variable domain in full, with the rest retrieved from reference TRBV2 and TRBJ1-1, is EPEVTQTPSHQVTQMGQEVILRCVPISNHLYFYWYRQILGQKVEFLVSFYNNEISEKSEIFDDQFSVERPDGSNFTLKIRSTKLEDSAMYFCASSVWGHEAFFGQGTRLTVV.